This T cell receptor beta chain comes out of a study of T cells after yellow fever vaccination. Whole-study context: Fractions low in cell number were prepared with SMART-Seq v4 Ultra Low Input.

The 5'RACE template-switching step produced TCR cDNA and added a universal primer site and UMIs. MiXCR was run by TCRdb on the 5' RACE reads, yielding one entry per CDR3 protein. The data hold 25,000 to 35,000 distinct CDR3 sequences, with 6.3% observed a single time. General observations from the study: Clonotypes found in both CD4 and CD8 compartments made up a small share. The booster saw the reappearance of most primary-vaccination clones (more than 95% CD4, roughly 87% CD8).

This TCR was recovered from a man aged 25-45 years who received the YFV17D yellow fever vaccine. This specimen was PBMCs, either bulk or a sorted T-cell subset (CD4+, CD8+, memory, or dextramer-sorted; not recorded which), taken on the day of the yellow fever booster vaccination.

CDR3 loop: CASSPPLGGQGTDTQYF. Here the CDR3 DNA reads TGTGCCAGCTCACCACCACTTGGCGGGCAGGGCACAGATACGCAGTATTTT. The rearrangement links TRBV18 to TRBJ2-3, with a weak D call TRBD2 (5 bases). The V end was cut by 0 bases, the J end by 1 base, with 14 bases between. The CDR3 is 17 amino acids. The germline gives CDR1 KGHSH, CDR2 LQKENI.